These 20 T cell receptor beta chains were all obtained from the same sample, sequenced in a study of cytomegalovirus exposure and HLA in healthy donors. Primers: 60 Vbeta forward and 13 Jbeta reverse. This table comes from immunoSEQ multiplex PCR, and its TCRdb copy is limited to in-frame clones, with some not included. The sample yields roughly 200,000 clones, around 80% seen once. Sequenced: PBMCs. Every receptor here comes from a man aged 30 to 45 in good health and CMV-seronegative.

The chain carries TRBV4-1 and TRBJ2-7; D possibly corresponds to TRBD1 (6 bases). V lost 4 bases to trimming and J lost 2 bases, with 9 bases between them. The germline V gene has CDR1 MGHRA and CDR2 YSYEKL. The CDR3 is 13 amino acids. Here the CDR3 reads CASSRGPAYEQYF. The CDR3 region has the DNA TGCGCCAGCAGCCGGGGGCCCGCCTACGAGCAGTACTTC.

There are a few counts of this clone. This chain links TRBV25-1 with TRBJ1-1, with D hard to call. V was cut by 8 bases and J by 1 base, with 5 bases left in between. The germline gives CDR1 MGHDK, CDR2 SYGVNS. The CDR3 runs to 11 residues. Here the CDR3 DNA reads TGTGCCAGCGGCTCGAACACTGAAGCTTTCTTT. Translation: CASGSNTEAFF.

This rearrangement joins TRBV28 to TRBJ2-1; 8 bases are shared with TRBD1. CDR3 length: 14 amino acids. Trimming removed 6 bases from V and 9 bases from J; junction bases left unmatched: 10. Per the germline V gene, CDR1 is MDHEN and CDR2 is SYDVKM. The DNA of the CDR3 is TGTGCCAGCAGGAATCAGGGGGCCGGTTCTGAGCAGTTCTTC. Translated: CASRNQGAGSEQFF.

The genes are TRBV28 and TRBJ1-1; no firm D call. Germline values: CDR1 MDHEN, CDR2 SYDVKM. The CDR3 runs 14 residues. The ends were cut back, 3 bases at V and 2 bases at J, with 10 bases in the middle. The CDR3 spells CASSLIQANTEAFF. DNA for the CDR3: TGTGCCAGCAGTTTGATTCAGGCCAACACTGAAGCTTTCTTT.

The V gene is TRBV6-5, the J gene TRBJ1-2; maybe TRBD1 (5 bases). V was pared by 7 bases and J by 8 bases, with 17 bases between. The germline V gene has CDR1 MNHEY and CDR2 SVGAGI. The CDR3 contains 13 residues. CDR3: CASTSSQGGGYTF. Written as DNA, the CDR3 is TGTGCCAGCACCTCGAGTCAGGGTGGCGGCTACACCTTC.

This chain links TRBV5-1 with TRBJ2-2; 10 bases align to TRBD1. CDR1 is SGHRS and CDR2 is YFSETQ in the germline V gene. There are 18 residues in the CDR3. V shed 4 bases, J shed 3 bases, and the junction held 12 bases outside the gene matches. DNA of the CDR3: TGCGCCAGCAGCCCCGATCCGGGACAGGGGCCCTACACCGGGGAGCTGTTTTTT. This sequence encodes CASSPDPGQGPYTGELFF. The variable domain in full, with the rest retrieved from reference TRBV5-1 and TRBJ2-2, is KAGVTQTPRYLIKTRGQQVTLSCSPISGHRSVSWYQQTPGQGLQFLFEYFSETQRNKGNFPGRFSGRQFSNSRSEMNVSTLELGDSALYLCASSPDPGQGPYTGELFFGEGSRLTVL.

J is TRBJ2-7 and V is TRBV29-1; TRBD2 aligns across 9 bases. CDR1 and CDR2 from the germline V gene are SQVTM and ANQGSEA. The CDR3 runs to 12 residues. V was clipped by 4 bases and J by 5 bases; unmatched bases: 3. The chain's CDR3 is CSVVAGVNEQYF. CDR3 nucleotides: TGCAGCGTTGTAGCGGGAGTCAACGAGCAGTACTTC.

V is TRBV6-1 and J is TRBJ2-5, with TRBD1 matching over 7 bases. After removal of 5 bases from V and 1 base from J, the junction contained 7 bases not matched to a gene. Germline V gene data show CDR1 as MNHNS and CDR2 as SASEGT. The CDR3 is made up of 15 amino acids. Here the CDR3 DNA reads TGTGCCAGCAGTACCACAGGGGTCCCCCAAGAGACCCAGTACTTC. Protein product: CASSTTGVPQETQYF.

V is TRBV7-9 and J is TRBJ1-4; unclear D gene. V was pared by 2 bases and J by 8 bases, with 18 bases between. Germline-derived CDR1 and CDR2 are SEHNR and FQNEAQ (reference sequence). CDR3 length: 16 residues. The CDR3 loop reads CASSLRLGSQSEKLFF. The DNA for the CDR3 is TGTGCCAGCAGCTTAAGGTTGGGCAGCCAGTCAGAAAAACTGTTTTTT. Looking up the rest from reference TRBV7-9 and TRBJ1-4 gives the full variable domain: DTGVSQNPRHKITKRGQNVTFRCDPISEHNRLYWYRQTLGQGPEFLTYFQNEAQLEKSRLLSDRFSAERPKGSFSTLEIQRTEQGDSAMYLCASSLRLGSQSEKLFFGSGTQLSVL.

The J gene is TRBJ1-6, the V gene TRBV19; 9 positions agree with TRBD1. J lost 0 bases, V lost 6 bases, and 12 bases had no gene match. Germline-derived CDR1 and CDR2 are LNHDA and SQIVND (reference sequence). The CDR3 spans 19 residues. The CDR3 nucleotides read TGTGCCAGTAGCCTACGGGACAGGGACCCGAGCTCCTATAATTCACCCCTCCACTTT. Amino acids: CASSLRDRDPSSYNSPLHF. Full variable domain (rest looked up from reference TRBV19 and TRBJ1-6): DGGITQSPKYLFRKEGQNVTLSCEQNLNHDAMYWYRQDPGQGLRLIYYSQIVNDFQKGDIAEGYSVSREKKESFPLTVTSAQKNPTAFYLCASSLRDRDPSSYNSPLHFGNGTRLTVT.

This sequence joins TRBV19 and TRBJ2-1; D remains unclear. Germline values: CDR1 LNHDA, CDR2 SQIVND (reference sequence). The length of the CDR3 is 14 residues. V was shortened by 8 bases and J by 4 bases, with 15 bases between the two germline ends. Here the CDR3 reads CASCRSPTYNEQFF. The CDR3 nucleotides are TGTGCCAGTTGTAGGAGCCCTACTTACAATGAGCAGTTCTTC.

The chain joins TRBV18 to TRBJ1-3; 7 bases line up with TRBD1. There are 17 residues in the CDR3. Trimming took 2 bases from V and 0 from J; bases not matched to a gene: 7. Germline CDR1 and CDR2: KGHSH and LQKENI. CDR3 loop: CASSPIADRASGNTIYF. In DNA form, the CDR3 reads TGTGCCAGCTCACCAATCGCTGACAGGGCCTCTGGAAACACCATATATTTT.

The chain employs TRBV4-1 and TRBJ1-2; 7 positions match TRBD1. V shed 1 base and J 2 bases; nucleotides not matched to a gene: 7. The length of the CDR3 is 16 residues. The germline CDR1 and CDR2 sequences are MGHRA and YSYEKL. CDR3 residues: CASSQGSGQVNYGYTF. The CDR3 nucleotides read TGCGCCAGCAGCCAAGGTAGCGGACAGGTAAACTATGGCTACACCTTC.

This clone occurred a few times. The chain is built from TRBV6-5 and TRBJ1-3; tentatively, D is TRBD1 (5 bases). With 5 bases removed from V and 1 base from J, the gap between germline ends came to 6 bases. Germline CDR1 and CDR2: MNHEY and SVGAGI. The CDR3 sequence is 13 residues long. Here the CDR3 reads CASSRGSGNTIYF. CDR3 bases: TGTGCCAGCAGTAGGGGTTCTGGAAACACCATATATTTT.

The J gene is TRBJ2-5, the V gene TRBV19, with 7 bases matching TRBD1. Germline trimming cut 9 bases from V and 2 bases from J; bases unmatched to any gene: 9. Germline V gene lookup returns CDR1 LNHDA and CDR2 SQIVND (reference sequence). This CDR3 comprises 14 residues. The CDR3 sequence: CASKGTGVQETQYF. CDR3 nucleotides: TGTGCCAGCAAGGGTACAGGGGTTCAAGAGACCCAGTACTTC.

V gene TRBV27 combines with J gene TRBJ2-7, with 9 nucleotides matching TRBD1. This CDR3 spans 14 amino acids. V shed 5 bases and J 9 bases; nucleotides not matched to a gene: 11. The germline V gene has CDR1 MNHEY and CDR2 SMNVEV (reference sequence). CDR3 loop: CASSLGQGITTQYF. CDR3 nucleotide sequence: TGTGCCAGCAGTCTGGGACAGGGCATTACCACGCAGTACTTC.

The chain couples TRBV28 to TRBJ1-1; D is uncertain. Deletions cut 6 bases from V and 3 bases from J, with 14 bases between. Per germline, CDR1 MDHEN and CDR2 SYDVKM. This CDR3 spans 14 amino acids. CDR3 residues: CASSQLTLDTEAFF. The CDR3 bases are TGTGCCAGCAGCCAACTGACTTTGGACACTGAAGCTTTCTTT.

The chain combines TRBV2 with TRBJ2-1, with a possible D match to TRBD2 (5 bases). With 9 bases removed from V and 8 bases from J, the gap between germline ends came to 11 bases. Germline values: CDR1 SNHLY, CDR2 FYNNEI. The CDR3 spans 11 residues. The CDR3 protein is CASLGAHEQFF. In nucleotides, the CDR3 is TGTGCCAGTCTGGGAGCCCATGAGCAGTTCTTC.

The chain joins TRBV7-8 to TRBJ2-7; 8 positions agree with TRBD1. Per germline, CDR1 SGHVS and CDR2 FQNEAQ. The CDR3 spans 17 residues. Losses at the gene ends were 2 bases for V and 2 bases for J; bases not matched to a gene: 11. The CDR3 nucleotides are TGTGCCAGCAGCTTACTACCGGGACAGGTATCAACCTACGAGCAGTACTTC. Its translation: CASSLLPGQVSTYEQYF.

V and J are TRBV18 and TRBJ2-7; 9 nucleotides line up with TRBD1. The CDR3 is 16 residues long. Germline lookup yields CDR1 KGHSH and CDR2 LQKENI. V was pared by 3 bases and J by 3 bases, with 9 bases of the junction left unmatched. The CDR3 sequence: CASSPSAGTGSYEQYF. The CDR3 nucleotides are TGTGCCAGCTCACCCTCGGCCGGGACAGGGAGCTACGAGCAGTACTTC.